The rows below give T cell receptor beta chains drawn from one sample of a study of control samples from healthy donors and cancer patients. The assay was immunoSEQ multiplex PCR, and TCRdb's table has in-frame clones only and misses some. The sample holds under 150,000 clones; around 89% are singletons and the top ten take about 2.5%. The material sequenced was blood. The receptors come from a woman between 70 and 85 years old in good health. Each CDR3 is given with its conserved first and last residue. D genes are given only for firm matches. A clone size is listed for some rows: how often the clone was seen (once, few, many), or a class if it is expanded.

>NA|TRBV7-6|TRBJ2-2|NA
CASSSPGALNTGELFF
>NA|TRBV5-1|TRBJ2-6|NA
CASSADTTSGANVLTF
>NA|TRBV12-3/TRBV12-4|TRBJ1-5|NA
CASSLNTGEPQHF
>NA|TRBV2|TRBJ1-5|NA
CASKGGRDQPQHF
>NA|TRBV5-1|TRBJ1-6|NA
CASSLGGGRYNSPLHF
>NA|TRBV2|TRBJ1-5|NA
CASSDMGLGQPQHF
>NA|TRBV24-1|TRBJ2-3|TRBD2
CATSDHTRERGGPTQYF
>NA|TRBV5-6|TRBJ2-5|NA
CASSFLGFGTQYF
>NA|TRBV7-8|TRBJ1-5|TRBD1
CASSLAGQEEYNQPQHF
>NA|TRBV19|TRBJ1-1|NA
CASSGTWDMNTEAFF
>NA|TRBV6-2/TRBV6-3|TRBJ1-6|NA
CASSYSKGTTLHF
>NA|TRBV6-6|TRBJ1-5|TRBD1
CASSKGTGAINQPQHF
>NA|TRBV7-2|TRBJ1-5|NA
CASRLGTSNQPQHF
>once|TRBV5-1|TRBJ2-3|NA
CASSERVVAGDTQYF
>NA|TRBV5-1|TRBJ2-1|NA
CASRPWDEGEQFF
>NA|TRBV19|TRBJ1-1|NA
CASSTQAGRTEAFF
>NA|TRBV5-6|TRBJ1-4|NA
CASSYLQGSEKLFF
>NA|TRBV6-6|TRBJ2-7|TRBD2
CASRTSSGGESYEQYF
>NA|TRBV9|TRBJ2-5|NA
CASSVTTTGETQYF
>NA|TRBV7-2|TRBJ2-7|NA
CASSLGGTYSYEQYF
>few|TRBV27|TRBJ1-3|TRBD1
CASSLRAGGVNTIYF
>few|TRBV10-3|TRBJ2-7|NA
CAISALSVMGGDEQYF
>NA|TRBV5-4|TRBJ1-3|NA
CASSLGHGTGNTIYF
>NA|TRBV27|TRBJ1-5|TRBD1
CATAGQGDQPQHF
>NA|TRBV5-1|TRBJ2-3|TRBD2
CASSFSSGDTDTQYF
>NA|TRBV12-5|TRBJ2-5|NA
CASGIGETQYF
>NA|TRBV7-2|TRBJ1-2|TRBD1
CASSFPGGDYGYTF
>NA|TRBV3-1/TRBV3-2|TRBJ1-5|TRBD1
CASSQGQGVRQPQHF
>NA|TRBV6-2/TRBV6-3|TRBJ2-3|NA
CASSYSLEQITDTQYF
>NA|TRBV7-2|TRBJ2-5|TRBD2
CASSQIAGGGETQYF
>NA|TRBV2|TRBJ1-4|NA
CASSAAGVREKLFF
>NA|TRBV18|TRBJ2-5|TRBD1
CASSPGQGGETQYF
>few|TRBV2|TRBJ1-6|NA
CASSVARGFNSPLHF